These 20 T cell receptor beta chains were sequenced from one sample in a study of blood T cell repertoires in COVID-19. This table comes from immunoSEQ multiplex PCR, and its TCRdb copy is limited to in-frame clones, with some not included. The data hold 220,000 or so clones, with about 85% observed a single time. Input material: peripheral blood. Receptors originate from a woman aged 55-69 years who had recovered from COVID-19.

The chain couples TRBV7-9 to TRBJ1-1; the D gene is possibly TRBD1 (6 bases). Trimming took off 3 bases at V and 4 bases at J, with 9 bases between the two ends. The CDR3 sequence is 13 residues long. Per the germline V gene, CDR1 is SEHNR and CDR2 is FQNEAQ (reference sequence). The DNA of the CDR3 is TGTGCCAGCAGCTTCGGACAGAGCACTGAAGCTTTCTTT. Encoded protein: CASSFGQSTEAFF.

V gene TRBV3-1 (or the pseudogene TRBV3-2) combines with J gene TRBJ1-2, with D possibly matching TRBD1 (5 bases). The V end was cut by 7 bases, the J end by 1 base, with 13 bases between. Germline CDR1 and CDR2: LGHDT and YNNKEL (reference sequence). The CDR3 sequence is 14 residues long. This chain's CDR3 is CASTGTGLNYGYTF. In nucleotides, the CDR3 is TGTGCCAGCACCGGAACAGGTCTTAACTATGGCTACACCTTC.

The chain recombines TRBV5-5 with TRBJ1-2; 7 bases line up with TRBD1. The CDR3 covers 15 residues. V dropped 0 bases and J dropped 8; count of bases not matched to a gene: 10. Per germline, CDR1 SGHKS and CDR2 YYEKEE (reference sequence). As DNA, the CDR3 is TGTGCCAGCAGCTTGGGGGGGACAGTTATTACGGGCTACACCTTC. It specifies CASSLGGTVITGYTF.

This clone has just one count. The chain carries TRBV6-2 or TRBV6-3 and TRBJ1-3; D perhaps matches TRBD1 (5 bases). CDR1 and CDR2 from the germline V gene are MNHEY and SVGEGT. V lost 5 bases, J lost 3 bases, and 11 bases lay in between. CDR3 length: 14 residues. CDR3 coding DNA: TGTGCCAGCAGTGCCGGGGGAAGTGGAAACACCATATATTTT. This encodes CASSAGGSGNTIYF.

The rearrangement uses TRBV5-1 and TRBJ1-1; 11 bases are shared with TRBD1. After removal of 0 bases from V and 4 bases from J, the junction contained 5 bases not matched to a gene. This CDR3 has 16 residues. Germline assignment: CDR1 SGHRS and CDR2 YFSETQ. The CDR3 nucleotides read TGCGCCAGCAGCTTGGCTTTTGGGACAGGGGGCACTGAAGCTTTCTTT. Protein product: CASSLAFGTGGTEAFF.

The CDR3 region is CATSRIGTGSNSPLHF. The CDR3 DNA sequence: TGTGCCACCAGCAGGATAGGGACAGGATCGAATTCACCCCTCCACTTT. J is TRBJ1-6 and V is TRBV15; 8 positions agree with TRBD1. Unmatched junction bases numbered 8, after V lost 3 bases and J lost 7 bases. The CDR3 sequence is 16 residues long. Germline V CDR1 and CDR2: LNHNV, YYDKDF (reference sequence). Combining the CDR3 with reference TRBV15 and TRBJ1-6 gives the whole variable domain DAMVIQNPRYQVTQFGKPVTLSCSQTLNHNVMYWYQQKSSQAPKLLFHYYDKDFNNEADTPDNFQSRRPNTSFCFLDIRSPGLGDTAMYLCATSRIGTGSNSPLHFGNGTRLTVT.

This clone was found many times. V gene TRBV10-3 combines with J gene TRBJ2-3, with D maybe TRBD1 (5 bases). This CDR3 has 15 residues. The germline V and J ends were trimmed by 10 bases and 4 bases, with 21 bases remaining between them. Germline V gives CDR1 ENHRY, CDR2 SYGVKD. The CDR3 DNA reads as TGTGCCAGCGGACCCTCAGGGATCACTGCAGATACGCAGTATTTT. It encodes CASGPSGITADTQYF.

The V call is TRBV2, the J call TRBJ2-2, with a tentative D call TRBD1 (5 bases). CDR1 is SNHLY and CDR2 is FYNNEI in the germline V gene. V lost 7 bases and J 6 bases, leaving 12 bases between the germline ends. CDR3 length equals 13 residues. Here the CDR3 reads CASINQGSGELFF. In DNA, the CDR3 is TGTGCCAGCATCAACCAGGGTTCCGGGGAGCTGTTTTTT.

V is TRBV19 and J is TRBJ2-3, with TRBD1 matching over 7 bases. The germline gives CDR1 LNHDA, CDR2 SQIVND (reference sequence). This CDR3 comprises 14 residues. Germline trimming cut 5 bases from V and 1 base from J; bases unmatched to any gene: 3. The CDR3 DNA sequence: TGTGCCAGTAGTCGCCAGGGGGGCACAGATACGCAGTATTTT. It specifies CASSRQGGTDTQYF.

The V and J genes are TRBV13 and TRBJ1-2; D is perhaps TRBD1 (6 bases). This CDR3 spans 16 amino acids. Germline V gene lookup returns CDR1 PRHDT and CDR2 FYEKMQ (reference sequence). Between the trimmed V and J ends, which lost 0 bases and 3 bases, there was a span of 14 bases. For the CDR3, the DNA is TGTGCCAGCAGCTTAGGCGGGGGGCTCTTCGACTATGGCTACACCTTC. It translates to CASSLGGGLFDYGYTF.

This clone was recorded only once. The genes are TRBV23-1 and TRBJ2-5, with TRBD2 matching over 8 bases. TRBV23-1 is an open reading frame, and its role is uncertain. The V segment lost 4 bases and the J segment 5 bases; nucleotides outside the gene matches: 0. The CDR3 consists of 12 residues. CDR3 loop: CASSLAGETQYF. The CDR3 region has the DNA TGCGCCAGCAGTCTAGCGGGGGAGACCCAGTACTTC.

In nucleotides, the CDR3 is TGTGCCAGCAGCCCAACTGTTGACAGGGGAAGAACCGGGGAGCTGTTTTTT. This sequence encodes CASSPTVDRGRTGELFF. This rearrangement joins TRBV7-3 to TRBJ2-2; 8 bases match TRBD1. Losses at the gene ends were 5 bases for V and 5 bases for J; bases not matched to a gene: 13. CDR1 is SGHTA, CDR2 FQGTGA, per germline. The CDR3 consists of 17 residues.

The rearrangement links TRBV9 to TRBJ2-1; D not certain. CDR1 is SGDLS, CDR2 YYNGEE, per germline. The CDR3 is 18 residues long. Trimming took off 0 bases at V and 0 bases at J, with 16 bases between the two ends. In nucleotides, the CDR3 is TGTGCCAGCAGCGTAGGGTCGAGTGGGCTTCTCTCCTACAATGAGCAGTTCTTC. Translation: CASSVGSSGLLSYNEQFF.

The genes are TRBV7-8 and TRBJ1-5; no firm D call. The V gene's germline CDR1 is SGHVS and CDR2 FQNEAQ. The CDR3 consists of 13 residues. Trimming stripped 4 bases from V and 4 bases from J, with 8 bases between. CDR3 sequence reads: CASSSIGNQPQHF. For the CDR3, the DNA is TGTGCCAGCAGCTCAATCGGGAATCAGCCCCAGCATTTT.

The J gene is TRBJ2-7, the V gene TRBV5-1, with 7 bases identical to TRBD1. Trimming removed 4 bases from V and 1 base from J; junction bases left unmatched: 2. This CDR3 spans 13 amino acids. Germline V CDR1 and CDR2: SGHRS, YFSETQ. This chain's CDR3 is CASSQGQSYEQYF. CDR3 DNA: TGCGCCAGCAGCCAGGGACAGTCCTACGAGCAGTACTTC.

This chain connects TRBV19 to TRBJ2-3, with D perhaps matching TRBD2 (6 bases). This CDR3 region has 15 residues. V was shortened by 5 bases and J by 6 bases, with 18 bases between the two germline ends. Germline V gene data show CDR1 as LNHDA and CDR2 as SQIVND (reference sequence). This chain's CDR3 is CASSGLAFGGDTQYF. DNA of the CDR3: TGTGCCAGTAGTGGGCTAGCGTTTGGGGGGGATACGCAGTATTTT.

This clone was observed a few times. This rearrangement joins TRBV30 to TRBJ2-7, with 7 bases fitting TRBD2. With V trimmed by 2 bases and J by 2 bases, 9 bases remained unmatched. The CDR3 has 15 amino acids. Germline-derived CDR1 and CDR2 are GTSNPN and SVGIG (reference sequence). The CDR3 region has the DNA TGTGCCTGGAGTAGCCAGCGGGGCGGGACCTACGAGCAGTACTTC. Protein product: CAWSSQRGGTYEQYF.

The genes are TRBV9 and TRBJ1-6, with D possibly TRBD1 on 5 matching bases. Germline V gene lookup returns CDR1 SGDLS and CDR2 YYNGEE. CDR3 length: 15 amino acids. V was clipped by 2 bases and J by 8 bases, with 14 bases between them. CDR3 residues: CASSVDGTPYSPLHF. In DNA, the CDR3 is TGTGCCAGCAGCGTCGACGGGACTCCCTATTCACCCCTCCACTTT.

The rearrangement joins TRBV7-9 to TRBJ1-2, with 8 bases lining up with TRBD1. The CDR3 length is 13 residues. Trimming at V came to 1 base and at J to 8 bases, leaving 3 bases not matched to a gene. CDR1 and CDR2 from the germline V gene are SEHNR and FQNEAQ (reference sequence). The chain's CDR3 is CASSLETGDGYTF. The CDR3 DNA reads as TGTGCCAGCAGCTTAGAGACAGGGGACGGCTACACCTTC.

The chain combines TRBV18 with TRBJ1-2; 8 bases line up with TRBD1. The germline V gene has CDR1 KGHSH and CDR2 LQKENI. The J segment lost 6 bases and the V segment lost 3 bases, leaving 6 bases of the junction unmatched. CDR3 length equals 14 residues. The CDR3 sequence is CASSPGQATNGYTF. In DNA form, the CDR3 reads TGTGCCAGCTCACCGGGACAGGCGACAAATGGCTACACCTTC.